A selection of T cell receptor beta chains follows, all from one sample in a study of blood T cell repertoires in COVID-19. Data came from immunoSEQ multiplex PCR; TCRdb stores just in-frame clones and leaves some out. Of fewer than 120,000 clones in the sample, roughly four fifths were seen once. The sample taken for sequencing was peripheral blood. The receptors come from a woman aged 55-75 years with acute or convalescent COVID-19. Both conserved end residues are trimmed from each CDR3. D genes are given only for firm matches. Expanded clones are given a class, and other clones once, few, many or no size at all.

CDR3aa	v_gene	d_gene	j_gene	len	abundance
SVAGGSDSPLH	TRBV29-1	-	TRBJ1-6	11	-
AIRGQAGVDSPLH	TRBV10-3	-	TRBJ1-6	13	-
ASSISTTGSQPQH	TRBV19	-	TRBJ1-5	13	few
ASSQGSGGAYLSEQF	TRBV9	TRBD2	TRBJ2-1	15	few
ASSLVNEQY	TRBV7-9	-	TRBJ2-7	9	-
ASRATGGDTEAF	TRBV6-5	TRBD1	TRBJ1-1	12	-
ASSSRNRATEAF	TRBV11-3	-	TRBJ1-1	12	-
ASSTGDEGTDTQY	TRBV19	-	TRBJ2-3	13	once
ASSVGGSGTDTQY	TRBV9	-	TRBJ2-3	13	-
ASSQGQANLYEQY	TRBV4-3	TRBD1	TRBJ2-7	13	few
ASSQDALAGAF	TRBV3-1/TRBV3-2	-	TRBJ1-1	11	-
ASQLGAYSNQPQH	TRBV19	-	TRBJ1-5	13	many
ASSLLRDSYGYT	TRBV28	TRBD1	TRBJ1-2	12	-
ATGASYNSPLH	TRBV6-5	-	TRBJ1-6	11	-
ASSELTGTPKGYEQF	TRBV7-9	-	TRBJ2-1	15	-
ASSEEFPWGTANSPLH	TRBV6-1	TRBD1	TRBJ1-6	16	-
ASSQGVVRAGGASEQY	TRBV4-1	TRBD2	TRBJ2-7	16	-
ASSPQLSAEAF	TRBV5-1	-	TRBJ1-1	11	-
ASSESPGKGTEAF	TRBV10-1	-	TRBJ1-1	13	-
AWSGLSGTGSGQYYGYT	TRBV30	TRBD1	TRBJ1-2	17	-
ASSPLGYNEQF	TRBV3-1/TRBV3-2	-	TRBJ2-1	11	-
ASRDRDPPLH	TRBV2	TRBD1	TRBJ1-6	10	-
ASSDSKEDEQY	TRBV25-1	-	TRBJ2-7	11	-